The clone carrying this TCR beta chain was counted once. The antigen is undetermined. V lost 1 base, J lost 4 bases, and 10 bases lay in between. In germline, CDR1 is SEHNR, CDR2 FQNEAQ (reference sequence). The CDR3 extends over 15 amino acids. Naive CD8 cells were CD45RO-negative, positively selected for CCR7, excluding terminally differentiated effector memory CD45RA+ cells. Replicate sorted-subset PCRs were loaded with around 0.2 ug DNA, about 30,000 T cell genomes. The data were produced by immunoSEQ multiplex PCR, yet TCRdb's version contains in-frame clones alone and is incomplete. This repertoire shows about 2 million clones, about 95% found once; its top ten account for roughly 1.2%. This entry comes from a study of shared clonotypes between healthy human individuals. Study-wide results and limits: The small donor group covered limited genetic and exposure diversity.

This receptor was identified in a young man in good health. Sequenced sample: naive CD8+ T cells sorted from blood. The chain employs TRBV7-9 and TRBJ2-2; D remains ambiguous. CDR3 sequence (DNA): TGTGCCAGCAGCTTAGGGGCAGCGCCCACCGGGGAGCTGTTTTTT. Translating gives CASSLGAAPTGELFF.